One and the same sample provided the 18 T cell receptor beta chains below, sequenced in a study of blood T cell repertoires in COVID-19. Method: immunoSEQ multiplex PCR; TCRdb's copy keeps in-frame clones and lacks some. In the table there are over 100,000 clones, around nine tenths of which are singletons. The specimen was peripheral blood. Receptors originate from a man aged 50-59 years with active or convalescent COVID-19.

The chain carries TRBV3-1 (or the pseudogene TRBV3-2) and TRBJ2-6, with D possibly being TRBD2 (6 bases). This CDR3 is 20 amino acids long. V dropped 2 bases and J dropped 1 base, with 21 bases sitting between them. Germline loops: CDR1 LGHDT, CDR2 YNNKEL (reference sequence). The CDR3 loop is CASSQWLGRGGKSGANVLTF. CDR3 bases: TGTGCCAGCAGCCAATGGTTAGGTAGGGGAGGTAAATCTGGGGCCAACGTCCTGACTTTC.

The V call is TRBV19, the J call TRBJ2-6, with D uncertain. CDR3 size: 14 residues. V was trimmed by 7 bases and J by 0 bases, leaving 7 bases between them. The germline CDR1 and CDR2 sequences are LNHDA and SQIVND (reference sequence). Written as DNA, the CDR3 is TGTGCCAGTACTGAGAGCTCTGGGGCCAACGTCCTGACTTTC. Amino acid sequence: CASTESSGANVLTF.

The V and J genes are TRBV18 and TRBJ2-2, with D tentatively TRBD1 (6 bases). The CDR3 covers 13 residues. Germline values: CDR1 KGHSH, CDR2 LQKENI. The ends were cut back, 2 bases at V and 6 bases at J, with 7 bases in the middle. CDR3 sequence reads: CASSPTGSGELFF. Written as DNA, the CDR3 is TGTGCCAGCTCACCAACAGGGTCCGGGGAGCTGTTTTTT.

The sample holds one count of this clone. The rearrangement joins TRBV27 to TRBJ1-4; 9 nucleotides line up with TRBD1. V trimming: 6 bases; J trimming: 4 bases; junction bases outside the gene matches: 6. This CDR3 comprises 15 residues. Germline CDR1 and CDR2: MNHEY and SMNVEV (reference sequence). CDR3 sequence: CASRNRGRNNEKLFF. In DNA form, the CDR3 reads TGTGCCAGCAGAAACAGGGGGCGCAATAATGAAAAACTGTTTTTT.

The chain employs TRBV6-1 and TRBJ1-1, with 7 bases that match TRBD1. The germline V gene encodes CDR1 MNHNS and CDR2 SASEGT. V trimming: 3 bases; J trimming: 8 bases; junction bases outside the gene matches: 6. There are 13 residues in the CDR3. DNA of the CDR3: TGTGCCAGCAGTGACCCCCGGACAGGAGAAGCTTTCTTT. It yields the protein CASSDPRTGEAFF.

J is TRBJ1-4 and V is TRBV7-9; TRBD1 matches at 7 bases. J lost 4 bases, V lost 1 base, and 6 bases had no gene match. The CDR3 has 16 amino acids. Germline assignment: CDR1 SEHNR and CDR2 FQNEAQ (reference sequence). CDR3 amino acids: CASSLGTGALNEKLFF. DNA of the CDR3: TGTGCCAGCAGCTTAGGAACAGGGGCCCTTAATGAAAAACTGTTTTTT.

A word on this clone: A junction boundary mismatches the germline segment, possibly from a read error. The gene calls are TRBV10-3 and TRBJ2-1; 8 nucleotides agree with TRBD1. CDR1 is ENHRY, CDR2 SYGVKD, per germline. The length of the CDR3 is 14 residues. For the CDR3, the DNA is TGTGCCTTCAGTCAGGGACAGGAGCACAATGAGCAGTTCTTC. This gives the protein CAFSQGQEHNEQFF.

This chain connects TRBV5-1 to TRBJ1-2; D ambiguous. The germline CDR1 and CDR2 sequences are SGHRS and YFSETQ. V lost 4 bases and J lost 3, with 10 bases in between. This CDR3 comprises 13 residues. The CDR3 reads CASSPGWDYGYTF. In nucleotides, the CDR3 is TGCGCCAGCAGCCCAGGTTGGGACTATGGCTACACCTTC.

The chain has TRBV19 and TRBJ1-3; 7 bases line up with TRBD1. Germline loops: CDR1 LNHDA, CDR2 SQIVND (reference sequence). This CDR3 is built from 14 residues. The trim removed 7 bases at V and 6 bases at J, leaving 9 bases unmatched. DNA for the CDR3: TGTGCCAGTAAACCGCCGGGACAGATAAACACCATATATTTT. This sequence encodes CASKPPGQINTIYF.

The chain joins TRBV18 to TRBJ1-5; TRBD1 agrees at 7 bases. CDR1 and CDR2 (germline): KGHSH, LQKENI. The CDR3 has 15 residues. V trimming: 6 bases; J trimming: 3 bases; junction bases outside the gene matches: 8. CDR3 sequence (DNA): TGTGCCAGCTCCAGGGGACAGTCCTTCAATCAGCCCCAGCATTTT. This gives the protein CASSRGQSFNQPQHF. The whole variable domain, filled in from reference TRBV18 and TRBJ1-5, reads NAGVMQNPRHLVRRRGQEARLRCSPMKGHSHVYWYRQLPEEGLKFMVYLQKENIIDESGMPKERFSAEFPKEGPSILRIQQVVRGDSAAYFCASSRGQSFNQPQHFGDGTRLSIL.

The chain employs TRBV27 and TRBJ2-6, with 9 bases lining up with TRBD1. J gave up 0 bases and V 5 bases, and 8 bases lay outside the gene matches. Looked up from germline, CDR1 is MNHEY and CDR2 is SMNVEV (reference sequence). The CDR3 runs to 18 residues. The CDR3 is CASSPRTGVSSGANVLTF. CDR3 nucleotides: TGTGCCAGCAGTCCCCGGACAGGGGTAAGCTCTGGGGCCAACGTCCTGACTTTC.

The chain employs TRBV2 and TRBJ2-5; perhaps TRBD2 as D (5 bases). The germline V gene encodes CDR1 SNHLY and CDR2 FYNNEI. This CDR3 contains 15 residues. V lost 4 bases to trimming and J lost 1 base, with 13 bases between them. The CDR3 nucleotides read TGTGCCAGCAGTGCAGGCGGGCCCGTCCAAGAGACCCAGTACTTC. This codes for CASSAGGPVQETQYF.

The chain is built from TRBV18 and TRBJ1-2; 8 positions agree with TRBD1. V lost 3 bases to trimming and J lost 10 bases; unmatched junction nucleotides: 10. The germline CDR1 and CDR2 sequences are KGHSH and LQKENI. CDR3 length: 14 residues. The CDR3 DNA sequence: TGTGCCAGCTCACCGGCGGACAGGGCTGGGGACTACACCTTC. It yields the protein CASSPADRAGDYTF.

This clone was counted a single time. The V call is TRBV29-1, the J call TRBJ2-5; 9 bases match TRBD2. The V segment lost 3 bases and the J segment 5 bases; nucleotides outside the gene matches: 10. CDR1 is SQVTM and CDR2 is ANQGSEA in the germline V gene. CDR3 length: 15 residues. As DNA, the CDR3 is TGCAGCGTTGAGCGAGCGGGGGGACCGCGGGAGACCCAGTACTTC. This translates into CSVERAGGPRETQYF.

The chain carries TRBV5-6 and TRBJ1-6; TRBD1 aligns across 11 bases. Germline CDR1 and CDR2: SGHDT and YYEEEE. The CDR3 is 16 residues long. V lost 3 bases and J lost 9; bases outside the gene matches: 8. The CDR3 sequence is CASSSPGTGGGSPLHF. DNA of the CDR3: TGTGCCAGCAGCTCCCCCGGGACAGGGGGAGGTTCACCCCTCCACTTT.

This rearrangement joins TRBV24-1 to TRBJ2-1; 9 bases agree with TRBD1. J lost 5 bases, V lost 0 bases, and 7 bases had no gene match. Germline-derived CDR1 and CDR2 are KGHDR and SFDVKD. CDR3 size: 17 residues. For the CDR3, the DNA is TGTGCCACCAGTGATTTGATGGCGGGACAGGGCCACAATGAGCAGTTCTTC. This sequence encodes CATSDLMAGQGHNEQFF.

The chain couples TRBV6-1 to TRBJ1-3, with TRBD1 matching 10 bases. This CDR3 comprises 14 residues. With 2 bases clipped from V and 8 bases from J, the junction kept 3 bases outside the gene matches. Germline V CDR1 and CDR2: MNHNS, SASEGT. CDR3 residues: CASSERTGGDTIYF. The DNA of the CDR3 is TGTGCCAGCAGTGAAAGGACAGGGGGGGACACCATATATTTT.

CDR3 sequence (DNA): TGCGCCAGCAGTGGACAGGCGGGGAACACTGAAGCTTTCTTT. As protein: CASSGQAGNTEAFF. The chain links TRBV10-1 to TRBJ1-1, with D possibly TRBD1 on 6 matching bases. The CDR3 covers 14 residues. Germline CDR1 is WNHNN and CDR2 is SYGVQD (reference sequence). V was shortened by 4 bases and J by 1 base, with 10 bases between the two germline ends.